Described below is a single T cell receptor (beta chain) sequence and its context. Its antigen is not identified. The authors ran a second PCR of 7 to 11 cycles using a sample-barcoded 5' primer and a J-beta primer mix. TCRdb processed the 5' RACE reads anew with MiXCR; each CDR3 protein has one entry. In the table there are around 800,000 distinct CDR3 sequences, roughly 44% of which are singletons. Healthy individuals of Caucasian origin from Russia, aged roughly 6 to 90, served as donors. The sample is drawn from a study of blood T cells in healthy people across ages. The study, taken as a whole, reports: Diversity was estimated from one million T cells, and these estimates were considered underestimates.

From germline, CDR1 is MNHNY and CDR2 SVGAGI (reference sequence). CDR3 size: 15 residues. V lost 3 bases, J lost 0 bases, and 10 bases lay in between. The sequence came from a man aged 55 to 70 in good health. This sequence joins TRBV6-6 and TRBJ2-3, with D maybe TRBD1 (5 bases). The sample comprised blood. Written as DNA, the CDR3 is TGTGCCAGCAGTTATAGGGGTCCTAGCACAGATACGCAGTATTTT. Protein: CASSYRGPSTDTQYF.